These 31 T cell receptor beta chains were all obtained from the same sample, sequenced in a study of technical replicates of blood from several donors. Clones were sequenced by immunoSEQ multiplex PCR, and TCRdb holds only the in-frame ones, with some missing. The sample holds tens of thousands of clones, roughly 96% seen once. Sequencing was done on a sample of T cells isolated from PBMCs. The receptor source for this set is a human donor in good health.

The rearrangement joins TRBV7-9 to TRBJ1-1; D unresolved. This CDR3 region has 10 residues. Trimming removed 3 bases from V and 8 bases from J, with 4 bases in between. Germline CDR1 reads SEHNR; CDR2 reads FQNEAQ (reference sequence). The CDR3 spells CASSFIEAFF. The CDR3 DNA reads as TGTGCCAGCAGCTTCATCGAAGCTTTCTTT.

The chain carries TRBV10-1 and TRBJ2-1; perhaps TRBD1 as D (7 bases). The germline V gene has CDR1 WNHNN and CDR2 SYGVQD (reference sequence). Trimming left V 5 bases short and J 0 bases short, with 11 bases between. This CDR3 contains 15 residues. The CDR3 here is CASSRGDSSYNEQFF. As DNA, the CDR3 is TGCGCCAGCAGTAGGGGGGACAGCTCCTACAATGAGCAGTTCTTC.

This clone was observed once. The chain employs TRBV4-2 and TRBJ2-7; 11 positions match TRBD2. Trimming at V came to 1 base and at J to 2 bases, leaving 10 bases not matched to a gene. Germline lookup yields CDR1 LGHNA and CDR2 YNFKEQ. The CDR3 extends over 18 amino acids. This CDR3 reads CASSQAHTSGSSPYEQYF. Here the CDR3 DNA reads TGTGCCAGCAGCCAAGCCCACACTAGCGGGAGTTCCCCCTACGAGCAGTACTTC.

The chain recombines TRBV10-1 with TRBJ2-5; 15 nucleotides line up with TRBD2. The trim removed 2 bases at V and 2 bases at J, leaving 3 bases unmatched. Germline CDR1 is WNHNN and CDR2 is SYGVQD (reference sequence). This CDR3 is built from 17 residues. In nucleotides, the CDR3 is TGCGCCAGCAGTGAGGTGGGACTAGCGGGAGGACAAGAGACCCAGTACTTC. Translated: CASSEVGLAGGQETQYF.

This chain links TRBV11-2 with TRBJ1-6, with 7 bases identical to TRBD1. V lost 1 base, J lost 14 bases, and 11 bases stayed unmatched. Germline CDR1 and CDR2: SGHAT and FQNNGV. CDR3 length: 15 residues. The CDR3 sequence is CASSLGRQGFGTLHF. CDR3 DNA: TGTGCCAGCAGCTTAGGACGACAGGGTTTTGGAACCCTCCACTTT.

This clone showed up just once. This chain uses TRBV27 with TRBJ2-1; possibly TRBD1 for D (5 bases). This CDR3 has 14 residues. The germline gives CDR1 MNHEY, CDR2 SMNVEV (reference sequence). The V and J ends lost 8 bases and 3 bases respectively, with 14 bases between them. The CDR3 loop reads CASAQTDSYNEQFF. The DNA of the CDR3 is TGTGCCAGCGCCCAAACAGACAGCTACAATGAGCAGTTCTTC.

The CDR3 protein is CASSPSIAGEAYEQYF. The CDR3 bases are TGCGCCAGCAGCCCGTCGATAGCGGGGGAGGCCTACGAGCAGTACTTC. V gene TRBV5-1 combines with J gene TRBJ2-7, with 9 bases lining up with TRBD2. The CDR3 runs to 16 residues. V gave up 4 bases and J gave up 2 bases; unmatched junction bases: 10. The V gene's germline CDR1 is SGHRS and CDR2 YFSETQ.

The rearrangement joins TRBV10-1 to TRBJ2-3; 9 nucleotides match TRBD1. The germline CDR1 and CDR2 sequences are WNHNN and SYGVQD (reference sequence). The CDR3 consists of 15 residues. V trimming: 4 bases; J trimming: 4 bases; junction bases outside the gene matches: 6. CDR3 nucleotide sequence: TGCGCCAGCAGTGGTGGACAGGGGATATCAGATACGCAGTATTTT. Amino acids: CASSGGQGISDTQYF.

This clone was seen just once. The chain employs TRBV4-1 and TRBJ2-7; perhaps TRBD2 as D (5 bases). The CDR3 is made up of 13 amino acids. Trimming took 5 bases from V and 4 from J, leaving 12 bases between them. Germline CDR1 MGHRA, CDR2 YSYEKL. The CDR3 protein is CASSSTGSYEQYF. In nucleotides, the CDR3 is TGCGCCAGCAGCTCCACGGGGAGTTACGAGCAGTACTTC.

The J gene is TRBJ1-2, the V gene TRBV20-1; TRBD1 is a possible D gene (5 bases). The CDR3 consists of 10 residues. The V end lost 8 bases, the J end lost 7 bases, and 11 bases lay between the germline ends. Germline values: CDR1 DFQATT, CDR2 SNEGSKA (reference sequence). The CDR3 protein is CSCDRGGYTF. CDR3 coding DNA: TGCAGTTGCGACAGAGGTGGCTACACCTTC.

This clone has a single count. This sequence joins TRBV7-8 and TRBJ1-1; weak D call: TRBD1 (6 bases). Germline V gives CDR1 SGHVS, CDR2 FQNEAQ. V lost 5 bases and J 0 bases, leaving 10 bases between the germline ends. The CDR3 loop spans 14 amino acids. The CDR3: CASSLGQLNTEAFF. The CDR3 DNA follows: TGTGCCAGCAGCCTGGGACAACTGAACACTGAAGCTTTCTTT.

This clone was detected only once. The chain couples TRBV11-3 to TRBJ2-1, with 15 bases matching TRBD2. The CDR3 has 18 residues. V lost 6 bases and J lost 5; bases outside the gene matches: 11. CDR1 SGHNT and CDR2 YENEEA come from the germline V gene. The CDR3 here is CASRHREGLAGGHNEQFF. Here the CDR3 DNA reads TGTGCCAGCAGACACCGGGAGGGACTAGCGGGGGGACACAATGAGCAGTTCTTC.

The CDR3 bases are TGTGCCAGCAGCCAGAGGACTAGCGGGATTAATTTCGACAATGAGCAGTTCTTC. Translation: CASSQRTSGINFDNEQFF. This rearrangement joins TRBV4-2 to TRBJ2-1; TRBD2 aligns across 12 bases. V lost 3 bases to trimming and J lost 5 bases; unmatched junction nucleotides: 11. CDR1 is LGHNA and CDR2 is YNFKEQ in the germline V gene. The CDR3 has 18 amino acids.

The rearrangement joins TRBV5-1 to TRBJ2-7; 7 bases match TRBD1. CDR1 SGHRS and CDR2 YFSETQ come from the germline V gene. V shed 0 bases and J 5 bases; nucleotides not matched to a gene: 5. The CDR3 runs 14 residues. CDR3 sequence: CASSLVGGLDEQYF. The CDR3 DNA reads TGCGCCAGCAGCTTGGTAGGGGGCCTCGACGAGCAGTACTTC. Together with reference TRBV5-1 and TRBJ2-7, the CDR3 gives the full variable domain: KAGVTQTPRYLIKTRGQQVTLSCSPISGHRSVSWYQQTPGQGLQFLFEYFSETQRNKGNFPGRFSGRQFSNSRSEMNVSTLELGDSALYLCASSLVGGLDEQYFGPGTRLTVT.

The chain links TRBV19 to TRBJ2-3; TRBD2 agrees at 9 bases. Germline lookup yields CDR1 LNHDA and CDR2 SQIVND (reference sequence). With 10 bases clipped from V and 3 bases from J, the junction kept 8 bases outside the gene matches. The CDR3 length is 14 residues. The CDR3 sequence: CATRPGLATDTQYF. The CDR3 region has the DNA TGTGCCACCAGGCCGGGACTAGCTACAGATACGCAGTATTTT. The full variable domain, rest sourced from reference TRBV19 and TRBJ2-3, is DGGITQSPKYLFRKEGQNVTLSCEQNLNHDAMYWYRQDPGQGLRLIYYSQIVNDFQKGDIAEGYSVSREKKESFPLTVTSAQKNPTAFYLCATRPGLATDTQYFGPGTRLTVL.

CDR3 DNA: TGTGCCAGCAGCTTAGCCGTAGGGACACCAACGAACACCGGGGAGCTGTTTTTT. Protein product: CASSLAVGTPTNTGELFF. The genes are TRBV7-7 and TRBJ2-2, with a tentative D call TRBD1 (6 bases). The CDR3 is made up of 18 amino acids. Per germline, CDR1 SSHAT and CDR2 FNYEAQ (reference sequence). V lost 0 bases, J lost 0 bases, and 14 bases lay in between. The full variable domain, its missing parts supplied by reference TRBV7-7 and TRBJ2-2, is GAGVSQSPRYKVTKRGQDVTLRCDPISSHATLYWYQQALGQGPEFLTYFNYEAQPDKSGLPSDRFSAERPEGSISTLTIQRTEQRDSAMYRCASSLAVGTPTNTGELFFGEGSRLTVL.

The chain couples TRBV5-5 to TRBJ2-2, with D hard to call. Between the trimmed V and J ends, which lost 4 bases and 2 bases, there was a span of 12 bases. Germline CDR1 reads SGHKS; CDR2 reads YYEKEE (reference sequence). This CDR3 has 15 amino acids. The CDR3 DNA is TGTGCCAGCAGCCCTACGGAGAGAAACACCGGGGAGCTGTTTTTT. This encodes CASSPTERNTGELFF.

The CDR3 sequence: CASSSLLTSHEQFF. CDR3 DNA sequence: TGTGCCAGCAGTTCCCTGCTGACTAGTCACGAGCAGTTCTTC. The gene calls are TRBV6-5 and TRBJ2-1; a possible D gene is TRBD2 (6 bases). Trimming took off 4 bases at V and 10 bases at J, with 17 bases between the two ends. The CDR3 spans 14 residues. Germline V gene lookup returns CDR1 MNHEY and CDR2 SVGAGI.

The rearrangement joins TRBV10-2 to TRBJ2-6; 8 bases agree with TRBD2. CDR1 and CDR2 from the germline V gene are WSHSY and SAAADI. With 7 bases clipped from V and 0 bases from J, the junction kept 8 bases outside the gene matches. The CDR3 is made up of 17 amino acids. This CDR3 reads CASILPAGGSGANVLTF. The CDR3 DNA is TGCGCCAGCATCCTCCCGGCGGGGGGCTCTGGGGCCAACGTCCTGACTTTC.

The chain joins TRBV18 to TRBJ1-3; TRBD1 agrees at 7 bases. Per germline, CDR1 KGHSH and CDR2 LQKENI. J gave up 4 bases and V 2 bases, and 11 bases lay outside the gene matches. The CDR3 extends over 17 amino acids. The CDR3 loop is CASSPTAPGTAGNTIYF. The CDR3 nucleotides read TGTGCCAGCTCACCAACCGCACCCGGGACAGCCGGAAACACCATATATTTT.

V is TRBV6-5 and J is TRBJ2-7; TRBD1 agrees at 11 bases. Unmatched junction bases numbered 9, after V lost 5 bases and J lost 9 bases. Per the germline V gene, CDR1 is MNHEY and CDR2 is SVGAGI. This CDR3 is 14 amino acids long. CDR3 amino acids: CASSVSGTGGRQYF. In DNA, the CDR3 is TGTGCCAGCAGTGTTTCCGGGACAGGGGGGAGGCAGTACTTC.

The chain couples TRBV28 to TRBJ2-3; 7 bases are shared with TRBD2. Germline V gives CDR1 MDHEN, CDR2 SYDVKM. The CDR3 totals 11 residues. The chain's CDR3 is CRVAGLDTQYF. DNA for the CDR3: TGTAGGGTAGCGGGCTTAGATACGCAGTATTTT.

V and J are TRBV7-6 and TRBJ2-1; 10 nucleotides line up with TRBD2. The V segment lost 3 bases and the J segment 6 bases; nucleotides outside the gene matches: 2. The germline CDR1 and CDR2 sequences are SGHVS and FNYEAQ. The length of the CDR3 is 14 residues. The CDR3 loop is CASSFSSGSNEQFF. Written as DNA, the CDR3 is TGTGCCAGCAGCTTTTCTAGCGGGAGCAATGAGCAGTTCTTC.

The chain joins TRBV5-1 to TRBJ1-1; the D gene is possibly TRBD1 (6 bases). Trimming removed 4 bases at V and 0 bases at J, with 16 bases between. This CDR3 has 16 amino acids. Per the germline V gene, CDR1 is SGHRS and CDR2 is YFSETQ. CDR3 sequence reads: CASSLQGNAMNTEAFF. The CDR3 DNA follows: TGCGCCAGCAGCCTACAGGGAAATGCGATGAACACTGAAGCTTTCTTT.

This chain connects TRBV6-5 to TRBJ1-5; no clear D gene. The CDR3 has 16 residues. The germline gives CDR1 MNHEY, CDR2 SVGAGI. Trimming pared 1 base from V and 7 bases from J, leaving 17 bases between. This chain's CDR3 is CASSYYVGEDGQPQHF. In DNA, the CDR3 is TGTGCCAGCAGTTACTACGTCGGGGAGGACGGACAGCCCCAGCATTTT.

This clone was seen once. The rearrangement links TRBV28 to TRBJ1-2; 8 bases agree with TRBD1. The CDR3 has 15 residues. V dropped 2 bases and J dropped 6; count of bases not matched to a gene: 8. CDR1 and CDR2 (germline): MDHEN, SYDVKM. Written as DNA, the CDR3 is TGTGCCAGCAGTTTACCAACAGGGGGGTTGGATGGCTACACCTTC. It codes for CASSLPTGGLDGYTF.

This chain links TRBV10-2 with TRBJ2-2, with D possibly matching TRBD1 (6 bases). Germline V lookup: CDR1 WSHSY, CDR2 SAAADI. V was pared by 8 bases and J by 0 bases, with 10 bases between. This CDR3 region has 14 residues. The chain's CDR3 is CASSSGANTGELFF. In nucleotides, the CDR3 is TGCGCCAGCTCGTCAGGGGCGAACACCGGGGAGCTGTTTTTT.

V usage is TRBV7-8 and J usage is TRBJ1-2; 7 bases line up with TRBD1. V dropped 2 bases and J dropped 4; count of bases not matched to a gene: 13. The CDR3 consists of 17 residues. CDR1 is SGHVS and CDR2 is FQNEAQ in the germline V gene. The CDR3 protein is CASSLNAAGGRGYGYTF. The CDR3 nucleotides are TGTGCCAGCAGCTTAAACGCCGCAGGGGGAAGAGGCTATGGCTACACCTTC.

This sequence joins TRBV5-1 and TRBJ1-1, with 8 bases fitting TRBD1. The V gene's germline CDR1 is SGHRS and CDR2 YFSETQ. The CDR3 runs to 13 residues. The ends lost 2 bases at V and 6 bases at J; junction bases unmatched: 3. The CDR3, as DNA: TGCGCCAGCAGCTTTGACAGGGGCCCTGAAGCTTTCTTT. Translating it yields CASSFDRGPEAFF. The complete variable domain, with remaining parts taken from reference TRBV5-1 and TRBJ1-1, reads KAGVTQTPRYLIKTRGQQVTLSCSPISGHRSVSWYQQTPGQGLQFLFEYFSETQRNKGNFPGRFSGRQFSNSRSEMNVSTLELGDSALYLCASSFDRGPEAFFGQGTRLTVV.

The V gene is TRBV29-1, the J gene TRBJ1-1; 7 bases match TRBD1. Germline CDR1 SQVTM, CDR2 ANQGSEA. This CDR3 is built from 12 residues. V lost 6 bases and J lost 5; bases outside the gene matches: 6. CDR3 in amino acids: CSVPGGLTEAFF. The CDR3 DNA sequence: TGCAGCGTCCCAGGGGGGTTAACTGAAGCTTTCTTT.

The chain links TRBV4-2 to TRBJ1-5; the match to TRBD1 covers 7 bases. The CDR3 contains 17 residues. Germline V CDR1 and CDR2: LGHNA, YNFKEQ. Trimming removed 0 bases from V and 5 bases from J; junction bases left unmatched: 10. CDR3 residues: CASSQDGPKGADQPQHF. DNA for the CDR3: TGTGCCAGCAGCCAAGACGGACCTAAGGGGGCGGATCAGCCCCAGCATTTT.